Listed here are 23 T cell receptor beta chains from one sample, sequenced in a study of T cell responses to AZD1222 COVID-19 vaccine. Some clones are missing from TCRdb's copy, which holds only in-frame ones; the method was immunoSEQ multiplex PCR. The sample carries 150,000 to 200,000 clones, 88% recorded once. The sequencing here drew on peripheral blood, taken 28 days after the second AZD1222 dose. The origin of the receptors is an adult who received the AZD1222 COVID-19 vaccine.

This clone was recorded only once. J is TRBJ2-5 and V is TRBV10-1; the D is unclear. CDR3 length: 15 amino acids. Germline V lookup: CDR1 WNHNN, CDR2 SYGVQD (reference sequence). Trimming left V 3 bases short and J 5 bases short, with 16 bases between. CDR3 sequence: CASSDVGIGVETQYF. CDR3 nucleotide sequence: TGCGCCAGCAGTGATGTGGGAATTGGCGTCGAGACCCAGTACTTC.

The chain couples TRBV7-9 to TRBJ2-1; 7 nucleotides match TRBD1. Unmatched junction bases numbered 2, after V lost 3 bases and J lost 0 bases. Germline CDR1 is SEHNR and CDR2 is FQNEAQ (reference sequence). This CDR3 contains 15 residues. The CDR3 DNA is TGTGCCAGCAGCTTGACAGGGAGCTCCTACAATGAGCAGTTCTTC. Its protein product is CASSLTGSSYNEQFF.

The V and J genes are TRBV10-1 and TRBJ1-1; D is possibly TRBD1 (5 bases). CDR3 size: 14 residues. Germline V lookup: CDR1 WNHNN, CDR2 SYGVQD (reference sequence). V lost 0 bases to trimming and J lost 1 base, with 6 bases between them. In nucleotides, the CDR3 is TGCGCCAGCAGTGAGTCGGGGGGGAACACTGAAGCTTTCTTT. Encoded protein: CASSESGGNTEAFF.

The rearrangement joins TRBV19 to TRBJ2-7, with TRBD2 matching 8 bases. Germline V lookup: CDR1 LNHDA, CDR2 SQIVND (reference sequence). Trimming at V came to 0 bases and at J to 0 bases, leaving 10 bases not matched to a gene. The CDR3 contains 18 residues. For the CDR3, the DNA is TGTGCCAGTAGTATAGAGGGGCGGGGGGCCACTTTCTCCTACGAGCAGTACTTC. Its protein product is CASSIEGRGATFSYEQYF.

The V and J genes are TRBV3-1 (or the pseudogene TRBV3-2) and TRBJ1-4; D call uncertain. The CDR3 totals 15 residues. Germline V lookup: CDR1 LGHDT, CDR2 YNNKEL (reference sequence). V was pared by 4 bases and J by 0 bases, with 9 bases between. CDR3 nucleotides: TGTGCCAGCAGCCCTTTGTCTACAACTAATGAAAAACTGTTTTTT. Encoded protein: CASSPLSTTNEKLFF.

V and J are TRBV18 and TRBJ1-1; no clear D. Germline V gene lookup returns CDR1 KGHSH and CDR2 LQKENI. The length of the CDR3 is 12 residues. V was clipped by 3 bases and J by 2 bases, with 4 bases between them. The DNA for the CDR3 is TGTGCCAGCTCACCCCCAAACACTGAAGCTTTCTTT. Its translation: CASSPPNTEAFF.

The chain employs TRBV7-2 and TRBJ2-3; 7 nucleotides align to TRBD2. V was pared by 5 bases and J by 7 bases, with 15 bases of the junction left unmatched. The CDR3 spans 16 residues. The germline CDR1 and CDR2 sequences are SGHTA and FQGNSA. The DNA for the CDR3 is TGTGCCAGCAGCCATTCTGGCGGGGGTGGACAATATACGCAGTATTTT. This translates into CASSHSGGGGQYTQYF.

This rearrangement joins TRBV3-1 (or the pseudogene TRBV3-2) to TRBJ2-3, with 8 positions matching TRBD2. Trimming removed 0 bases from V and 11 bases from J; junction bases left unmatched: 7. Germline CDR1 reads LGHDT; CDR2 reads YNNKEL (reference sequence). The CDR3 sequence is 14 residues long. As DNA, the CDR3 is TGTGCCAGCAGCCAAGATGGGCGGACTAGCAGGCAGTATTTT. Amino acid sequence: CASSQDGRTSRQYF.

The chain couples TRBV5-1 to TRBJ1-4; the D gene is possibly TRBD1 (5 bases). The CDR3 sequence is 12 residues long. V was pared by 7 bases and J by 2 bases, with 6 bases between. Germline lookup yields CDR1 SGHRS and CDR2 YFSETQ. The CDR3: CASGDTNEKLFF. The CDR3 DNA is TGCGCCAGCGGGGACACTAATGAAAAACTGTTTTTT.

The chain combines TRBV20-1 with TRBJ2-7, with D perhaps matching TRBD1 (7 bases). V was clipped by 3 bases and J by 7 bases, with 22 bases between them. Germline CDR1 is DFQATT and CDR2 is SNEGSKA (reference sequence). This CDR3 spans 15 amino acids. CDR3 coding DNA: TGCAGTGCTAGTGGCCAGGGGGGTACAATGGAAGAGCAGTACTTC. Amino acids: CSASGQGGTMEEQYF.

The rearrangement uses TRBV5-8 and TRBJ1-2, with TRBD1 identical over 8 bases. CDR1 is SGHTS and CDR2 is YDEGEE in the germline V gene. The trim removed 2 bases at V and 7 bases at J, leaving 13 bases unmatched. This CDR3 contains 16 residues. Here the CDR3 reads CASSFGQGMMLGGYTF. The CDR3 DNA reads as TGTGCCAGCAGCTTCGGACAGGGAATGATGTTGGGTGGCTACACCTTC.

CDR3 loop: CASSYSPDSGNTIYF. CDR3 in DNA: TGTGCCAGCAGTTACTCCCCAGACTCTGGAAACACCATATATTTT. V and J are TRBV6-5 and TRBJ1-3; no clear D gene. The length of the CDR3 is 15 residues. With 0 bases removed from V and 0 bases from J, the gap between germline ends came to 6 bases. Per the germline V gene, CDR1 is MNHEY and CDR2 is SVGAGI.

The V gene is TRBV19, the J gene TRBJ1-5; no clear D gene. Trimming pared 3 bases from V and 3 bases from J, leaving 9 bases between. Germline CDR1 LNHDA, CDR2 SQIVND (reference sequence). This CDR3 has 14 amino acids. CDR3 bases: TGTGCCAGTAGTATCCTATCCCTCAATCAGCCCCAGCATTTT. Protein: CASSILSLNQPQHF.

V usage is TRBV6-2 or TRBV6-3 and J usage is TRBJ2-2; 7 bases match TRBD1. V shed 5 bases, J shed 13 bases, and the junction held 4 bases outside the gene matches. The germline CDR1 and CDR2 sequences are MNHEY and SVGEGT. The CDR3 is 11 residues long. The CDR3 reads CASSRQGPLFF. The CDR3 DNA follows: TGTGCCAGCAGTAGACAGGGACCGCTGTTTTTT.

J is TRBJ1-6 and V is TRBV6-2 or TRBV6-3, with D unresolved. V lost 4 bases to trimming and J lost 7 bases, with 14 bases between them. Germline CDR1 MNHEY, CDR2 SVGEGT. This CDR3 has 15 amino acids. CDR3 nucleotide sequence: TGTGCCAGCAGTTCCTTGACCGACGGGAATTCACCCCTCCACTTT. Protein product: CASSSLTDGNSPLHF.

This chain joins TRBV5-1 and TRBJ1-2; D gene unclear. The CDR3 runs 15 residues. Germline-derived CDR1 and CDR2 are SGHRS and YFSETQ. V lost 5 bases and J 3 bases, leaving 17 bases between the germline ends. Here the CDR3 DNA reads TGCGCCAGCAGTAGGTCGGGATCCGGCGACTATGGCTACACCTTC. This encodes CASSRSGSGDYGYTF. Full variable domain (rest looked up from reference TRBV5-1 and TRBJ1-2): KAGVTQTPRYLIKTRGQQVTLSCSPISGHRSVSWYQQTPGQGLQFLFEYFSETQRNKGNFPGRFSGRQFSNSRSEMNVSTLELGDSALYLCASSRSGSGDYGYTFGSGTRLTVV.

The genes are TRBV11-2 and TRBJ2-5, with 8 bases aligning to TRBD2. The CDR3 spans 16 residues. With 4 bases clipped from V and 2 bases from J, the junction kept 9 bases outside the gene matches. Germline V gene sequence: CDR1 SGHAT, CDR2 FQNNGV. CDR3 protein: CASSSGAGDLQETQYF. The CDR3 DNA reads as TGTGCCAGCAGCTCCGGAGCGGGGGACCTACAAGAGACCCAGTACTTC. The full variable domain, its missing parts supplied by reference TRBV11-2 and TRBJ2-5, is EAGVAQSPRYKIIEKRQSVAFWCNPISGHATLYWYQQILGQGPKLLIQFQNNGVVDDSQLPKDRFSAERLKGVDSTLKIQPAKLEDSAVYLCASSSGAGDLQETQYFGPGTRLLVL.

The chain joins TRBV6-5 to TRBJ1-1; 12 bases line up with TRBD1. This CDR3 has 13 amino acids. Per the germline V gene, CDR1 is MNHEY and CDR2 is SVGAGI. The ends lost 7 bases at V and 7 bases at J; junction bases unmatched: 4. Here the CDR3 DNA reads TGTGCCAGCACCGGGACAGGGGGCCTTGAAGCTTTCTTT. It translates to CASTGTGGLEAFF.

J is TRBJ1-4 and V is TRBV24-1, with a weak D call TRBD1 (6 bases). Looked up from germline, CDR1 is KGHDR and CDR2 is SFDVKD. The V end was cut by 4 bases, the J end by 2 bases, with 19 bases between. The CDR3 totals 18 residues. This CDR3 reads CATSDPLRDDRTNEKLFF. The CDR3 DNA follows: TGTGCCACCAGTGACCCTTTGAGGGACGACAGGACTAATGAAAAACTGTTTTTT.

This sequence joins TRBV15 and TRBJ2-7; D might be TRBD1 (6 bases). Germline CDR1 is LNHNV and CDR2 is YYDKDF (reference sequence). The CDR3 runs to 15 residues. Trimming shortened V by 0 bases and J by 3 bases, and 12 bases separated the two germline ends. The CDR3 sequence: CATSRDRQAVYEQYF. The CDR3 region has the DNA TGTGCCACCAGCAGAGATCGACAGGCCGTCTACGAGCAGTACTTC.

The genes are TRBV5-5 and TRBJ2-2; D is perhaps TRBD2 (6 bases). Germline CDR1 is SGHKS and CDR2 is YYEKEE (reference sequence). The CDR3 has 14 amino acids. V was pared by 4 bases and J by 3 bases, with 10 bases between. The chain's CDR3 is CASSPGLYTGELFF. The CDR3 DNA sequence: TGTGCCAGCAGCCCGGGACTTTACACCGGGGAGCTGTTTTTT.

This clone was seen a single time. The chain couples TRBV9 to TRBJ2-1; D gene uncertain. V dropped 3 bases and J dropped 7 bases, with 14 bases sitting between them. This CDR3 comprises 14 residues. Germline V gene lookup returns CDR1 SGDLS and CDR2 YYNGEE. In DNA, the CDR3 is TGTGCCAGCAGCGGAGGCCTTACAAGAAATGAGCAGTTCTTC. This gives the protein CASSGGLTRNEQFF.

The rearrangement links TRBV9 to TRBJ1-1; unclear D gene. This CDR3 spans 14 amino acids. Trimming took 0 bases from V and 5 from J, leaving 11 bases between them. Germline V lookup: CDR1 SGDLS, CDR2 YYNGEE. This CDR3 is CASSVATSRTEAFF. CDR3 nucleotides: TGTGCCAGCAGCGTAGCTACCAGTAGGACTGAAGCTTTCTTT.